The subject of this entry is one TCR beta chain. Its binding antigen is unknown. Per-base quality was not reported, and no clone a single base away is much larger than it. This entry comes from a study of OX40 agonist ivuxolimab in advanced cancers. Background on the whole study: Ivuxolimab was an agonistic, fully human IgG2 monoclonal antibody directed against OX40 (CD134), a costimulatory receptor. Intravenous ivuxolimab was administered to patients every 2 weeks at six dose levels: 0.01, 0.1, 0.3, 1.5, 3 and 10 mg/kg. Of the approximately 50 dose-escalation patients, hepatocellular carcinoma was present in 19, melanoma in about 15, renal cell carcinoma in 9 and head and neck cancer in 9. In the dose-escalation cohort, around 80% of patients were male, and the mean age was roughly 60 years with a range of roughly 23 to 79. Patients were allowed to have had prior anti-PD-1, anti-PD-L1 or anti-CTLA-4 therapy, and more than 35% of the dose-escalation patients had been treated with checkpoint inhibitors. Three dose-escalation patients achieved partial responses, one with hepatocellular carcinoma and two with cutaneous melanoma. Peripheral TCRbeta sequencing was intended to test whether TCR sequence diversity was altered and clonal T-cell expansion was caused by ivuxolimab. The paper describes the monotherapy dose-escalation part (N ≈ 50 patients) of the phase I trial of ivuxolimab.

CDR1 and CDR2, per the germline V gene, are WSHSY and SAAADI. V is reduced by 6 bases and J by 6 bases, leaving a spacing of 7 bases between them. The CDR3 has 11 amino acids, counting the end cysteine and phenylalanine. The only DNA kept is the CDR3, 33 bases in frame from the first base. To sequence the TCRbeta CDR3 region, genomic DNA was isolated from the sorted cells. The immunoSEQ Assay was used for sequencing of TCRbeta CDR3 regions. In TCRdb, the immuneACCESS table is reduced to in-frame sequences with V and J assigned. These tables do not hold every clone; where another copy was compared, an unresolved V gene accounts for under half, and the others remain unexplained. This sample lists roughly 90,000 clones; approximately 91% were detected once. The top ten clones comprise under 0.35% of the sample. What the authors observed across the whole study: Low levels of normalized T-cell clonal expansion were also seen in some patients who did not respond. On average, CD8+ T cells showed more expanded clones than CD4+ T cells after ivuxolimab. At doses of 0.1 to 3.0 mg/kg, clonal expansion of both CD4+ and CD8+ T cells in blood was seen between baseline and week 6. Partial responders in the 0.1-3.0 mg/kg groups had among the lowest normalized peripheral clonal expansion, especially among CD8+ T cells. Which antigens the clonally expanded peripheral T cells were specific for was not determined.

The trial excluded patients who had a history of autoimmune disease or were on systemic immunosuppression. In every dose cohort, peripheral blood was drawn for TCR sequencing at baseline, cycle 4 day 1, and cycle 7 day 1. The samples were taken from a phase I, first-in-human, multicenter, open-label dose-escalation trial of ivuxolimab. The trial enrolled adults with locally advanced or metastatic head and neck squamous cell, hepatocellular, melanoma or renal cell carcinoma. CD4+ and CD8+ T cells were sorted separately from peripheral blood before TCR sequencing. The V and J segments used are TRBV10-2 and TRBJ2-3; the D gene identity is not certain. The material sequenced was CD4+ or CD8+ T cells sorted from blood, taken in a trial of the OX40 agonist ivuxolimab. The TCR sequence derives from an adult with an advanced solid tumor such as melanoma, head and neck, liver or kidney cancer. The encoded CDR3 is CASRELDTQYF. The nucleotide sequence reads as follows: TGCGCCAGCAGGGAGCTGGATACGCAGTATTTT.